In this sample, the clone carrying this T cell receptor beta chain turned up once. The V end was cut by 3 bases, the J end by 4 bases, with 10 bases between. This CDR3 is built from 14 residues. The germline V gene has CDR1 SEHNR and CDR2 FQNEAQ (reference sequence). This specimen belongs to a study of control samples from healthy donors and cancer patients. Sequencing used immunoSEQ multiplex PCR; TCRdb keeps in-frame clones, though not all of them. The sample consists of under 200,000 clones, around 93% of them appearing once. The chain joins TRBV7-9 to TRBJ2-1; D remains unclear. The specimen sequenced was blood. This clonotype was sampled from a woman aged 55-70 years in good health. Written as DNA, the CDR3 is TGTGCCAGCAGCTTCCTCGGTCAATACAATGAGCAGTTCTTC. It translates to CASSFLGQYNEQFF.